One sample yielded the 4 T cell receptor beta chains listed below, sequenced in a study of regulatory T cells in long-lasting Graves disease. The time point is: persistent/refractory GD, antithyroid drugs over 5 years with positive TRAb. The TCR library used RNA extracted from PBMCs. In building TCR beta libraries, iRepertoire HTBI primers were used together with Arm-PCR of CDR3 regions. TCRdb passed the multiplex PCR reads through MiXCR, listing each CDR3 protein once. This repertoire shows roughly 500,000 distinct CDR3 sequences, about 20% found once; its top ten account for 7% to 9.5%. The specimen was peripheral blood mononuclear cells (PBMCs), collected when the disease was refractory, from a patient treated with antithyroid drugs. Receptor source: a female donor with Graves disease.

This CDR3 is CASSDSGAPGGYTF. As DNA, the CDR3 is TGTGCCAGCAGTGACTCGGGGGCCCCTGGGGGCTACACCTTC. The chain recombines TRBV6-4 with TRBJ1-2; D might be TRBD1 (6 bases). CDR3 size: 14 residues. Trimming pared 0 bases from V and 8 bases from J, leaving 13 bases between. Germline V gene lookup returns CDR1 MRHNA and CDR2 SNTAGT.

This rearrangement joins TRBV2 to TRBJ1-3; D remains unclear. V dropped 7 bases and J dropped 3 bases, with 7 bases sitting between them. The CDR3 sequence is 12 residues long. Germline values: CDR1 SNHLY, CDR2 FYNNEI. The CDR3 DNA is TGTGCCAGCATGGGGTTTGGAAACACCATATATTTT. It is translated as CASMGFGNTIYF.

V usage is TRBV18 and J usage is TRBJ2-4; D is uncertain. Germline assignment: CDR1 KGHSH and CDR2 LQKENI. This CDR3 comprises 16 residues. Trimming pared 5 bases from V and 0 bases from J, leaving 14 bases between. The CDR3: CASSEDLWGAKNIQYF. The CDR3, as DNA: TGTGCCAGCTCAGAGGACCTTTGGGGAGCCAAAAACATTCAGTACTTC.

The CDR3 region is CASSPGYDLAGELFF. CDR3 nucleotide sequence: TGCGCCAGCAGCCCTGGGTATGATCTGGCCGGGGAGCTGTTTTTT. The chain combines TRBV5-1 with TRBJ2-2; D gene ambiguous. The CDR3 extends over 15 amino acids. From germline, CDR1 is SGHRS and CDR2 YFSETQ. V was shortened by 4 bases and J by 6 bases, with 16 bases between the two germline ends.